This record covers a single T cell receptor (beta chain). Its antigen specificity is not known. Sequencing was carried out with a NextSeq 550. The Human TCR Profiling Kit (MiLaboratory) was used to make UMI-labeled 5' RACE TRB cDNA libraries. The full amount of extracted RNA was used for cDNA synthesis, and the full amount of resulting cDNA was used for PCR amplification. Libraries were prepared in parallel with an identical number of PCR cycles. For the original study's pipeline: About 57,000 +/- 9,900 unique UMI-labeled TRB cDNA molecules per library were extracted with MIGEC and MiXCR, with at least two reads per UMI required. An average of around 40,000 +/- 10,000 functional in-frame TRB CDR3 nucleotide clonotypes without stop codons was found per library. After downsampling to 5000 UMI-labeled TRB molecules per sample, diversity metrics such as normalized Shannon-Wiener and Chao1 were calculated in VDJtools. VDJtools was used to calculate clonotype-size-weighted physicochemical properties of the central five CDR3 residues, namely interaction energy, strength, volume and Kidera factor 4. TCRdb reprocessed the reads and provides one entry for every CDR3 protein sequence; no DNA is given. None of the V and J calls come from the authors' own analysis; TCRdb made them. The sample table on file contains approximately 100,000 distinct CDR3 sequences. The ten largest make up just over 0.35% of the sample.

The CDR3 contains 12 residues, cysteine and phenylalanine counted. DNA is not on record. CDR1 and CDR2, per the germline V gene (reference sequence), are DFQATT and SNEGSKA. The data belong to a study of CXCR3-negative and CXCR3-positive naive CD8 T cells (dated 2019 in TCRdb). As for the study more broadly: In total, some 130 million TRB reads were obtained, corresponding to roughly 1.5 +/- 0.3 million reads per library. The TRBV-TRBJ cluster analysis covered naive subsets from 5 donors and memory cells from 3 donors. The diversity and physicochemical repertoire analyses included some 11 donors pooled from two independent experiments. On the study overall, not on this receptor specifically: Because surface CD5, which is linked to self-reactivity in mice, was comparable between the naive subsets, TCR interaction strength was also inferred from the physicochemical properties of TRB CDR3s. Naive CXCR3-negative and CXCR3-positive cells from the same donor showed similar TRBV-TRBJ usage, whereas memory cells showed distinct patterns. Compared with CXCR3-negative naive cells, CXCR3-positive naive cells had TRB CDR3s with higher hydrophobicity (lower Kidera factor 4), lower energy, and higher strength and volume indices. Both naive subsets had comparably high repertoire diversity, while memory CD8+ T cells had much lower repertoire diversity. Freshly isolated PBMCs were used for most assays because CXCR3 expression went down partially after cryopreservation.

Each CD8+ T cell subset was flow-sorted in triplicate, and some 300,000 cells per subset were placed directly into RLT lysis buffer. Naive CD8+ T cells were defined stringently as CD45RO-CCR7+CD27+CD95- to exclude memory contaminants. Peripheral blood mononuclear cells were isolated from buffy coats by standard density gradient centrifugation. A FACSAria III was used to flow-sort naive CD8+ T cells into CXCR3-negative and CXCR3-positive populations. An RNeasy Mini Kit was used to extract total RNA from the sorted cells. The receptor was isolated from a human donor in good health. Some clones in this sample may be carry-over from other donors' samples. This receptor chain uses TRBV20-1 and TRBJ1-1; no DNA is available, so the TRBD1 call from TCRdb remains unchecked. Sequencing was performed on naive CXCR3+ CD8+ T cells from blood. The cell subset or site label on this specimen signifies: CD45RO-CCR7+CD27+CD95- naive CD8+ T cells expressing CXCR3 (TNR3+). CDR3 loop: CSARQGRAEAFF.